The present T cell receptor beta chain was sequenced within a study of blood T cell repertoires in COVID-19 (dated by TCRdb to 2020 to 2022). For the study in its entirety: Collaborator samples came from the United States, Italy and Spain and covered acute and convalescent phases of COVID-19. Subjects who had been exposed to COVID-19, were actively infected with it, or had recovered from it provided the deeply sampled blood TCRbeta repertoires that made up the dataset. Sample metadata almost always included a de-identified subject ID, COVID-19 status, age in years and sex. The prospective study material was composed of cDNA or gDNA derived from T cells, B-cell-depleted T cells, or PBMCs. Where HLA class I and class II types were available, the types were taken from metadata supplied by the sample provider, not from assay-based typing. The repertoires were made available in a free public database intended to serve as a resource for research on the immune response to SARS-CoV-2. Samples came from the ongoing ImmuneRACE study (first 160 participants) plus 1,254 subjects from 6 global collaborators. Overall study outcomes, separate from this receptor: The amount of clinical and demographic metadata varied by source and participant and was provided uncurated.

TCRbeta CDR3 regions were amplified from genomic DNA using the immunoSEQ Assay, a bias-controlled multiplex PCR. The study's processing was this. Within the assay, amplification of reference gene primers was used to estimate how many nucleated cells each sample contained. To quantify the absolute abundance of each unique TCRbeta CDR3 rearrangement, sequence reads were collapsed and filtered. Productive Simpson clonality was computed per sample as the square root of Simpson's diversity index over productive rearrangements. The table was pulled from immuneACCESS by TCRdb, which kept in-frame rearrangements only. Such tables lose some clones; where checked, under half of the loss comes from unresolved V genes, and the rest has no known cause. The V and J calls and clone size are taken from that table; D and trimming were inferred from the DNA. The sample table lists roughly 280,000 clones, approximately 80% of them with a count of one. The ten largest clones represent around 4% of the sample.

Each collaborating institution followed its own protocols to collect whole blood in K2EDTA tubes. Collaborator samples were shipped for TCRbeta analysis as frozen whole blood, isolated PBMCs, or DNA extracted from either sample type. On this clone: Its antigen is still unknown. The sample holds no much larger clone one base away, and base qualities are not on file.

The origin of this receptor is a man in his sixties with acute or convalescent COVID-19. The sequenced sample was peripheral blood.

The base sequence is TGTGCCAGCAGCTCGGGAAGGGTAAACGTGCAGTACTTC. The encoded protein is CASSSGRVNVQYF. The rearrangement joined TRBV7-2 to TRBJ2-7; a tentative D call is TRBD2 (5 bases match). The CDR3 starts with the cysteine, ends with the phenylalanine, and has 13 residues. CDR3 DNA only is kept here, 39 bases in frame from base 1. Looking up the germline V gene yields CDR1 SGHTA and CDR2 FQGNSA. The V end loses 4 bases and the J end loses 9 bases, and a stretch of 16 bases separates them.